The clone carrying this TCR beta chain was found a few times. The antigen is undetermined. The germline V gene encodes CDR1 MDHEN and CDR2 SYDVKM. V was clipped by 5 bases and J by 9 bases, with 17 bases between them. The CDR3 runs to 14 residues. This specimen belongs to a study of response to subunit inactivated influenza vaccine. Study observations and caveats: Seasonal influenza vaccination, on each occasion, was suggested by the authors to recruit few new T cells.

TCRdb reprocessed the RT-PCR reads via MiXCR and lists one record per CDR3 protein. The data contain over 800,000 distinct CDR3 sequences, 21% of them singletons. The sequenced sample was PBMCs from blood, obtained about 5 days after vaccination. The sequence came from a man aged 50 or older who received an inactivated influenza vaccine. The rearrangement joins TRBV28 to TRBJ2-1, with D possibly TRBD2 on 6 matching bases. The DNA for the CDR3 is TGTGCCAGCAGTGCCAGGGACTTACTTGGTGAGCAGTTCTTC. Translation gives CASSARDLLGEQFF.